The 3 T cell receptor beta chains given below trace back to one sample, sequenced in a study of graft-versus-host responses after intestinal transplantation. The table came from immunoSEQ multiplex PCR; TCRdb's copy has only in-frame clones and leaves some out. The sample has roughly 53,000 clones; roughly nine tenths are singletons. The specimen was PBMCs, collected nearly 670 days after intestinal transplant. The receptors were gathered from a human patient who received an intestinal transplant, so some T cells may come from the graft donor.

The chain employs TRBV7-3 and TRBJ2-5; a weak D match, TRBD2 (5 bases). V lost 5 bases, J lost 4 bases, and 17 bases lay in between. Germline CDR1 SGHTA, CDR2 FQGTGA. The CDR3 extends over 15 amino acids. Here the CDR3 DNA reads TGTGCCAGCAGCGAGGTTCCGGGGATAGGAGAGACCCAGTACTTC. Translation: CASSEVPGIGETQYF.

The V and J genes are TRBV4-1 and TRBJ2-7; D not resolved. This CDR3 is 14 amino acids long. Germline V CDR1 and CDR2: MGHRA, YSYEKL. Deletions cut 1 base from V and 0 bases from J, with 7 bases between. As DNA, the CDR3 is TGCGCCAGCAGCCAAGGTTCAGGCTCCTACGAGCAGTACTTC. This sequence encodes CASSQGSGSYEQYF.

CDR3 sequence: CASSFTGTVNTEAFF. CDR3 sequence (DNA): TGCGCCAGCAGCTTTACCGGGACAGTGAACACTGAAGCTTTCTTT. The chain is built from TRBV5-1 and TRBJ1-1, with 7 bases fitting TRBD1. V shed 2 bases and J 0 bases; nucleotides not matched to a gene: 4. CDR3 length: 15 residues. Germline V gene lookup returns CDR1 SGHRS and CDR2 YFSETQ. Drawing the rest from reference TRBV5-1 and TRBJ1-1, the complete variable domain is KAGVTQTPRYLIKTRGQQVTLSCSPISGHRSVSWYQQTPGQGLQFLFEYFSETQRNKGNFPGRFSGRQFSNSRSEMNVSTLELGDSALYLCASSFTGTVNTEAFFGQGTRLTVV.